This T cell receptor (beta chain) stems from a study of T cell repertoires in cytomegalovirus infection (dated by TCRdb to between 2017 and 2020). Regarding the complete study: Recently identified HLA-C-restricted CMV epitopes, whose presentation resists viral immunomodulation, were targeted by peptide stimulations together with well-studied HLA-B-restricted epitopes. Because public TCR beta signatures pointed to carriage of CMV infection together with the matching HLA type, the HLA type of each donor mattered for the analysis.

The data were produced on an Illumina HiSeq 1500. The raw public data were reprocessed by TCRdb itself: fastp quality trimming at Q25, MiXCR clonotype calling, in-frame beta chains only. Rows with a matching CDR3 protein are joined into one entry that keeps the most common DNA and genes. A total of fewer than 850,000 distinct CDR3 sequences appear in this sample, about 27% of them only once. The ten largest clones represent over 10% of the sample. Overall results and qualifications from the work: In both this cohort and an independent cohort of some 350 donors, the cumulative frequency of public TCR beta family members distinguished carriers of CMV infection plus the relevant HLA type. The ex vivo response was dominated by HLA-C-restricted CMV-specific TCR beta clonotypes, and the single most frequent clonotype in two of eight donors was supplied by these HLA-C-restricted clonotypes.

The CDR3 holds 15 amino acids from the cysteine to the phenylalanine. Kept here is only the CDR3 DNA, which spans 45 bases and is read in frame from base 1. The CDR1 and CDR2 encoded by the germline V gene are SGHTA and FQGNSA. At the junction V is shortened by 4 bases and J by 4 bases; bases outside the gene matches: 6. This clonotype was seen at least ten times. Its specific antigen is unknown. Base qualities are not at hand, and no much larger clone is one base apart. The meaning of the sample's treatment or condition label: in vitro stimulation with specific CMV peptide epitopes to enrich CMV-specific T cells.

Here the sequenced sample was cultured CD8+ T cells from PBMCs, taken from culture after CMV antigen stimulation. This clonotype was sampled from a human donor in good health (CMV status not recorded). Some clones in this sample may be carry-over from other donors' samples. This chain joins TRBV7-2 to TRBJ2-2, with TRBD1 matching 7 junction bases. The DNA sequence is given as TGTGCCAGCAGCTCGACAGGGATTTCCACCGGGGAGCTGTTTTTT. Its protein reads: CASSSTGISTGELFF.